This T cell receptor beta chain was recorded in a study of blood T cells in healthy people across ages. The CDR3 is 13 residues long. Germline lookup yields CDR1 DFQATT and CDR2 SNEGSKA (reference sequence). V lost 3 bases, J lost 2 bases, and 9 bases lay in between. Using a J-beta primer mix together with a sample-barcoded 5' primer, a second PCR was run for roughly 6 to 11 cycles. Using its own MiXCR run on the 5' RACE reads, TCRdb lists one record per CDR3 protein. The table records approximately 2,000,000 distinct CDR3 sequences, about two fifths of them present only once. The source is a human donor in good health. The sequencing input was blood. The chain couples TRBV20-1 to TRBJ2-3; the D is unclear. CDR3 residues: CSASFPDTDTQYF. The CDR3 region has the DNA TGCAGTGCTAGCTTCCCCGACACAGATACGCAGTATTTT.